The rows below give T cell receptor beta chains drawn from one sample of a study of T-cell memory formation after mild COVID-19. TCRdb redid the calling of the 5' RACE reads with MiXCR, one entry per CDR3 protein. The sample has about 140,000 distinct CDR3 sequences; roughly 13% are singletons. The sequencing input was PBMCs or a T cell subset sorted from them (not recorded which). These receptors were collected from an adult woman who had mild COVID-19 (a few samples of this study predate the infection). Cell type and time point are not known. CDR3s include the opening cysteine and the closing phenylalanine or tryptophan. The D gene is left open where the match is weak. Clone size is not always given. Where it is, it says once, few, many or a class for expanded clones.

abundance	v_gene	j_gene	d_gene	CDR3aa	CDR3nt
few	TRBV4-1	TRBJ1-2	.	CASSQVGQYYGYTF	TGCGCCAGCAGCCAAGTTGGACAGTACTATGGCTACACCTTC
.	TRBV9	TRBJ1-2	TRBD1	CASTLSGTGNYGYTF	TGTGCCAGCACCTTATCCGGGACAGGGAACTATGGCTACACCTTC
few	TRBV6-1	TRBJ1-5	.	CASSELWDFNQPQHF	TGTGCCAGCAGTGAATTATGGGATTTCAATCAGCCCCAGCATTTT
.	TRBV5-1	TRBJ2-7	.	CASSLFGGDEQYF	TGCGCCAGCAGCTTGTTCGGGGGTGACGAGCAGTACTTC
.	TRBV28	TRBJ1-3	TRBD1	CASSSSIYRDRVVGNTIYF	TGTGCCAGCAGTTCCTCGATCTACCGGGACAGGGTGGTCGGAAACACCATATATTTT
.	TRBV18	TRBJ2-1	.	CASSPGHNEQFF	TGTGCCAGCTCACCGGGACATAATGAGCAGTTCTTC
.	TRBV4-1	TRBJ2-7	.	CASSQDGASEQYF	TGCGCCAGCAGCCAAGACGGGGCCTCCGAGCAGTACTTC
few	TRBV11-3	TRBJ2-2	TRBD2	CASSSLAGGPYTGELFF	TGTGCCAGCAGCTCCCTAGCGGGAGGGCCTTACACCGGGGAGCTGTTTTTT
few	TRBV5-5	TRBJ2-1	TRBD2	CASGGGTRAGQEFYNEQFF	TGTGCCAGCGGCGGGGGGACGAGGGCGGGACAAGAGTTCTACAATGAGCAGTTCTTC
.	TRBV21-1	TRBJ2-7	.	CASSKGQEQYF	TGTGCCAGCAGCAAAGGACAGGAGCAGTACTTC
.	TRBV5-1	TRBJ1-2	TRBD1	CASSFDLGTGASRGYTF	TGCGCCAGCAGCTTCGATCTGGGGACAGGGGCTAGTCGTGGCTACACCTTC
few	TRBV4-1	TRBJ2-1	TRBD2	CASRQRLADRYNEQFF	TGCGCCAGCAGGCAAAGACTAGCGGACCGATACAATGAGCAGTTCTTC
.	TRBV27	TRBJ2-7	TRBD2	CASSFSGKSYEQYF	TGTGCCAGCAGTTTTAGCGGGAAGTCCTACGAGCAGTACTTC
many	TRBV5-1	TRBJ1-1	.	CASSLEGLMNTEAFF	TGCGCCAGCAGCTTGGAGGGACTAATGAACACTGAAGCTTTCTTT
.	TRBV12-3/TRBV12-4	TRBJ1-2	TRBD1	CASSLGRQGTGYTF	TGTGCCAGCAGCTTGGGGAGACAGGGCACGGGCTACACCTTC